One and the same sample provided the 32 T cell receptor beta chains below, sequenced in a study of blood T cell repertoires in COVID-19. TCRdb's table, derived via immunoSEQ multiplex PCR, lists solely in-frame clones and lacks some. The profile covers a few hundred thousand clones, with 80% to 85% appearing a single time and about 5% taken by the ten largest. The specimen sequenced was PBMCs or T cells enriched from blood (not recorded which). Every receptor here comes from a man aged 35 to 55 who had been exposed to COVID-19.

The gene calls are TRBV27 and TRBJ2-7, with D possibly being TRBD2 (5 bases). Germline-derived CDR1 and CDR2 are MNHEY and SMNVEV (reference sequence). Trimming took off 3 bases at V and 2 bases at J, with 11 bases between the two ends. The CDR3 length is 14 residues. CDR3 in DNA: TGTGCCAGCAGTTTTGGGGAGACCCCCTACGAGCAGTACTTC. Its translation is CASSFGETPYEQYF.

The chain employs TRBV6-5 and TRBJ1-6; no firm D call. The CDR3 runs 12 residues. The V and J ends lost 6 bases and 6 bases respectively, with 6 bases between them. The germline CDR1 and CDR2 sequences are MNHEY and SVGAGI. The CDR3 DNA follows: TGTGCCAGCAGGCGAAGTAATTCACCCCTCCACTTT. This sequence encodes CASRRSNSPLHF.

This chain joins TRBV5-1 and TRBJ1-4; unclear D gene. The CDR3 covers 14 residues. V lost 4 bases and J 0 bases, leaving 7 bases between the germline ends. The V gene's germline CDR1 is SGHRS and CDR2 YFSETQ. CDR3 region: CASSRSSTNEKLFF. DNA for the CDR3: TGCGCCAGCAGCCGCAGTTCAACTAATGAAAAACTGTTTTTT.

The chain employs TRBV2 and TRBJ2-7; TRBD2 matches at 12 bases. Trimming at V came to 11 bases and at J to 5 bases, leaving 22 bases not matched to a gene. Germline V gene sequence: CDR1 SNHLY, CDR2 FYNNEI. The CDR3 is 18 residues long. The CDR3 DNA follows: TGTGCCGCCAGCAAAGAGTGGGCTAGCGGGAGGGCCGCCAACGAGCAGTACTTC. This translates into CAASKEWASGRAANEQYF.

V gene TRBV6-6 combines with J gene TRBJ2-6, with D perhaps TRBD2 (5 bases). There are 17 residues in the CDR3. V gave up 5 bases and J gave up 2 bases, with 16 bases separating them. The germline gives CDR1 MNHNY, CDR2 SVGAGI (reference sequence). As DNA, the CDR3 is TGTGCCAGCAGTCAAAAAACCTCGGGGACTGGGGCCAACGTCCTGACTTTC. This translates into CASSQKTSGTGANVLTF.

The sample holds one count of this clone. The J gene is TRBJ2-7, the V gene TRBV6-5; D is possibly TRBD1 (5 bases). Germline V lookup: CDR1 MNHEY, CDR2 SVGAGI. Deletions cut 6 bases from V and 4 bases from J, with 13 bases between. The CDR3 extends over 13 amino acids. The CDR3 spells CASRPGIRYEQYF. The CDR3, as DNA: TGTGCCAGCAGACCAGGGATCAGGTACGAGCAGTACTTC.

This sequence joins TRBV30 and TRBJ2-3; TRBD2 aligns across 9 bases. Trimming took 5 bases from V and 2 from J; bases not matched to a gene: 5. In germline, CDR1 is GTSNPN, CDR2 SVGIG (reference sequence). This CDR3 has 14 amino acids. The CDR3 loop reads CAWDQRGDTDTQYF. CDR3 nucleotides: TGTGCCTGGGACCAGCGGGGGGACACAGATACGCAGTATTTT.

The chain joins TRBV20-1 to TRBJ1-1; unclear D gene. Trimming stripped 3 bases from V and 8 bases from J, with 13 bases between. CDR1 is DFQATT and CDR2 is SNEGSKA in the germline V gene (reference sequence). This CDR3 is built from 12 residues. CDR3 DNA: TGCAGTGCTAGTCAAGGGAGGATGGAAGCTTTCTTT. Encoded protein: CSASQGRMEAFF.

J is TRBJ1-1 and V is TRBV30; D call uncertain. This CDR3 spans 12 amino acids. Germline V CDR1 and CDR2: GTSNPN, SVGIG (reference sequence). Deletions cut 2 bases from V and 0 bases from J, with 4 bases between. CDR3 coding DNA: TGTGCCTGGAGTAACATGAACACTGAAGCTTTCTTT. Translation: CAWSNMNTEAFF.

This chain uses TRBV19 with TRBJ2-2; 8 bases are shared with TRBD1. The CDR3 is 19 residues long. The V segment lost 4 bases and the J segment 2 bases; nucleotides outside the gene matches: 15. Germline-derived CDR1 and CDR2 are LNHDA and SQIVND (reference sequence). CDR3 protein: CASSTLYSTGVYNTGELFF. The CDR3 region has the DNA TGTGCCAGTAGTACCCTATATTCGACAGGGGTATACAACACCGGGGAGCTGTTTTTT.

CDR3 nucleotide sequence: TGCGCCAGCAGCCAACAACCCGGGACAGGGACCTACGAGCAGTACTTC. Encoded protein: CASSQQPGTGTYEQYF. The chain is built from TRBV4-1 and TRBJ2-7, with TRBD1 matching over 9 bases. CDR1 and CDR2 (germline): MGHRA, YSYEKL. After removal of 2 bases from V and 2 bases from J, the junction contained 7 bases not matched to a gene. The CDR3 extends over 16 amino acids.

The chain employs TRBV6-5 and TRBJ2-7; weak D call: TRBD2 (5 bases). The CDR3 consists of 15 residues. V lost 2 bases and J 5 bases, leaving 16 bases between the germline ends. CDR1 and CDR2 (germline): MNHEY, SVGAGI. The CDR3 DNA sequence: TGTGCCAGCAGTTACCCCGGTAGTGGGAGCAACGAGCAGTACTTC. Translated: CASSYPGSGSNEQYF.

The chain couples TRBV6-5 to TRBJ2-1; 9 bases fit TRBD2. The CDR3 has 15 residues. Germline V lookup: CDR1 MNHEY, CDR2 SVGAGI. V was clipped by 0 bases and J by 3 bases; unmatched bases: 0. In DNA form, the CDR3 reads TGTGCCAGCAGTTACTCACTAGCGGGCTACAATGAGCAGTTCTTC. Translating it yields CASSYSLAGYNEQFF.

This chain joins TRBV10-3 and TRBJ2-1; 14 bases map to TRBD2. The CDR3 totals 15 residues. With 6 bases clipped from V and 10 bases from J, the junction kept 8 bases outside the gene matches. Germline assignment: CDR1 ENHRY and CDR2 SYGVKD. CDR3 DNA: TGTGCCATCAGACACGGGACTAGCGGGAGCGGGGAGCAGTTCTTC. Protein product: CAIRHGTSGSGEQFF.

In its sample, this clone was seen a few times. This rearrangement joins TRBV7-6 to TRBJ1-5, with 9 bases that match TRBD1. J lost 5 bases, V lost 5 bases, and 13 bases had no gene match. Germline V gene data show CDR1 as SGHVS and CDR2 as FNYEAQ. CDR3 length: 17 amino acids. The CDR3: CASSRGQGPTQDQPQHF. CDR3 nucleotide sequence: TGTGCCAGCAGCCGGGGACAGGGACCCACCCAGGATCAGCCCCAGCATTTT.

This chain connects TRBV13 to TRBJ2-1; 8 positions agree with TRBD1. Germline V gene lookup returns CDR1 PRHDT and CDR2 FYEKMQ (reference sequence). Germline trimming cut 4 bases from V and 4 bases from J; bases unmatched to any gene: 6. The CDR3 contains 15 residues. CDR3 residues: CASSSTGDWYNEQFF. The CDR3 DNA reads TGTGCCAGCAGCTCGACAGGGGACTGGTACAATGAGCAGTTCTTC.

The rearrangement links TRBV14 to TRBJ1-2; D gene uncertain. CDR1 and CDR2 from the germline V gene are SGHDN and FVKESK. The CDR3 sequence is 13 residues long. V lost 0 bases to trimming and J lost 8 bases, with 10 bases between them. The DNA of the CDR3 is TGTGCCAGCAGCCAAGAGGTGGCGGTGGGCTACACCTTC. It yields the protein CASSQEVAVGYTF.

The V gene is TRBV2, the J gene TRBJ1-5; TRBD1 agrees at 7 bases. The CDR3 runs 12 residues. The trim removed 6 bases at V and 7 bases at J, leaving 3 bases unmatched. Germline loops: CDR1 SNHLY, CDR2 FYNNEI. The CDR3 DNA reads TGTGCCAGCAGCGGGACAGCCCAGCCCCAGCATTTT. It specifies CASSGTAQPQHF.

The chain couples TRBV18 to TRBJ1-2; TRBD1 might be the D (5 bases). Germline lookup yields CDR1 KGHSH and CDR2 LQKENI. The length of the CDR3 is 14 residues. V lost 3 bases, J lost 6 bases, and 14 bases lay in between. The DNA of the CDR3 is TGTGCCAGCTCACCTCCTTGGGGGGTGGATGGCTACACCTTC. It yields the protein CASSPPWGVDGYTF.

V and J are TRBV27 and TRBJ2-2, with no clear D. CDR3 length equals 14 residues. The V and J ends lost 7 bases and 4 bases respectively, with 13 bases between them. From germline, CDR1 is MNHEY and CDR2 SMNVEV (reference sequence). The CDR3 loop reads CASIRKPPTGELFF. DNA for the CDR3: TGTGCCAGCATCCGAAAGCCACCCACCGGGGAGCTGTTTTTT.

This chain uses TRBV7-3 with TRBJ2-7; 7 nucleotides agree with TRBD2. The V gene's germline CDR1 is SGHTA and CDR2 FQGTGA. V lost 3 bases, J lost 0 bases, and 2 bases stayed unmatched. This CDR3 comprises 14 residues. This CDR3 is CASSFGGSSYEQYF. CDR3 nucleotide sequence: TGTGCCAGCAGCTTCGGCGGGAGCTCCTACGAGCAGTACTTC. Using reference TRBV7-3 and TRBJ2-7 for the parts outside the CDR3, the full variable domain is GAGVSQTPSNKVTEKGKYVELRCDPISGHTALYWYRQSLGQGPEFLIYFQGTGAADDSGLPNDRFFAVRPEGSVSTLKIQRTERGDSAVYLCASSFGGSSYEQYFGPGTRLTVT.

This clone has just a few counts. The chain employs TRBV2 and TRBJ1-1, with D tentatively TRBD1 (5 bases). The CDR3 has 14 residues. V dropped 6 bases and J dropped 1 base, with 12 bases sitting between them. Germline CDR1 SNHLY, CDR2 FYNNEI. CDR3 in DNA: TGTGCCAGCAGGCGGTGGAGGGGGAACACTGAAGCTTTCTTT. Amino acids: CASRRWRGNTEAFF.

This clone was seen once. The CDR3 sequence is CASSPKRGGRYNEQFF. The CDR3 DNA reads TGTGCCAGCAGCCCCAAACGGGGGGGGCGATACAATGAGCAGTTCTTC. The V and J genes are TRBV14 and TRBJ2-1; the match to TRBD2 covers 8 bases. Germline V CDR1 and CDR2: SGHDN, FVKESK. Unmatched junction bases numbered 9, after V lost 4 bases and J lost 4 bases. CDR3 length equals 16 residues.

The CDR3 region has the DNA TGCGCCAGCAGCCCGGAGGGACTAGCTTCGGGTGAGCAGTTCTTC. Amino acid sequence: CASSPEGLASGEQFF. The genes are TRBV5-1 and TRBJ2-1, with TRBD2 matching 9 bases. This CDR3 is built from 15 residues. With V trimmed by 4 bases and J by 9 bases, 11 bases remained unmatched. CDR1 SGHRS and CDR2 YFSETQ come from the germline V gene.

This clone was seen just once. The rearrangement joins TRBV29-1 to TRBJ2-7, with D unclear. CDR3 length: 11 amino acids. Germline V CDR1 and CDR2: SQVTM, ANQGSEA. Trimming removed 5 bases at V and 3 bases at J, with 8 bases between. The CDR3 protein is CSVSVNYEQYF. In nucleotides, the CDR3 is TGCAGCGTTTCGGTAAACTACGAGCAGTACTTC.

The V and J genes are TRBV9 and TRBJ1-4, with D uncertain. Germline CDR1 SGDLS, CDR2 YYNGEE. The CDR3 sequence is 14 residues long. V was shortened by 0 bases and J by 3 bases, with 6 bases between the two germline ends. The CDR3 DNA reads as TGTGCCAGCAGCGTAGAGGACTCTAATGAAAAACTGTTTTTT. It yields the protein CASSVEDSNEKLFF.

The rearrangement links TRBV9 to TRBJ1-6; D possibly corresponds to TRBD1 (6 bases). Germline V gene sequence: CDR1 SGDLS, CDR2 YYNGEE. This CDR3 region has 16 residues. V shed 1 base and J shed 8 bases, with 16 bases lying between them. The CDR3 sequence is CASSVTLDSVDSPLHF. The CDR3 DNA is TGTGCCAGCAGCGTAACCCTGGACAGCGTCGATTCACCCCTCCACTTT.

The genes are TRBV5-6 and TRBJ2-5, with D possibly TRBD2 on 5 matching bases. CDR1 SGHDT and CDR2 YYEEEE come from the germline V gene. The CDR3 length is 14 residues. V was clipped by 5 bases and J by 2 bases, with 13 bases between them. CDR3 protein: CASRRNLAQETQYF. DNA for the CDR3: TGTGCCAGCAGACGGAACCTAGCTCAAGAGACCCAGTACTTC.

The V call is TRBV30, the J call TRBJ2-3; D is unclear. Trimming stripped 3 bases from V and 4 bases from J, with 14 bases between. CDR3 length: 14 residues. Per the germline V gene, CDR1 is GTSNPN and CDR2 is SVGIG (reference sequence). CDR3 protein: CAWSLGFRADTQYF. The DNA for the CDR3 is TGTGCCTGGAGCCTAGGCTTCCGCGCAGATACGCAGTATTTT.

The rearrangement joins TRBV27 to TRBJ1-1; D is undetermined. The V gene's germline CDR1 is MNHEY and CDR2 SMNVEV (reference sequence). This CDR3 contains 13 residues. The ends were cut back, 2 bases at V and 1 base at J, with 5 bases in the middle. CDR3 residues: CASSLIRNTEAFF. Here the CDR3 DNA reads TGTGCCAGCAGTTTAATCCGGAACACTGAAGCTTTCTTT.

The sample holds a few counts of this clone. V and J are TRBV7-6 and TRBJ1-4; D gene ambiguous. CDR1 is SGHVS, CDR2 FNYEAQ, per germline. This CDR3 spans 15 amino acids. Deletions cut 5 bases from V and 5 bases from J, with 15 bases between. The chain's CDR3 is CASSPIQQWNEKLFF. For the CDR3, the DNA is TGTGCCAGCAGCCCCATACAGCAGTGGAATGAAAAACTGTTTTTT.

The chain has TRBV19 and TRBJ1-2; D might be TRBD1 (6 bases). This CDR3 is 15 amino acids long. The V gene's germline CDR1 is LNHDA and CDR2 SQIVND (reference sequence). Trimming left V 7 bases short and J 0 bases short, with 15 bases between. CDR3 coding DNA: TGTGCCAGTACCTCCGGGACACTAGCTAACTATGGCTACACCTTC. It encodes CASTSGTLANYGYTF.